The 13 T cell receptor beta chains reported below all come from one sample, sequenced in a study of shared clonotypes between healthy human individuals. Profiling relied on immunoSEQ multiplex PCR, and the TCRdb table lists in-frame clones only, not all of them. The repertoire holds approximately 2.4 million clones, with 95% as singletons. The sequenced sample consisted of naive CD4+ T cells sorted from blood. The subset is: CD45RA+ positively selected. These receptors came from a man between 18 and 29 years old in good health.

The chain joins TRBV6-6 to TRBJ2-7; D is unresolved. Between the trimmed V and J ends, which lost 2 bases and 4 bases, there was a span of 15 bases. Germline values: CDR1 MNHNY, CDR2 SVGAGI (reference sequence). This CDR3 region has 15 residues. The CDR3, as DNA: TGTGCCAGCAGTTACAACAGCCTTCCCCCTTACGAGCAGTACTTC. This sequence encodes CASSYNSLPPYEQYF.

With respect to this clone: Other nucleotide sequences in the sample specify the same CDR3. J is TRBJ2-3 and V is TRBV5-1; TRBD1 matches at 7 bases. This CDR3 contains 15 residues. The V and J ends lost 4 bases and 0 bases, in that order; junction bases with no gene match: 5. Germline V CDR1 and CDR2: SGHRS, YFSETQ. The CDR3 nucleotides are TGCGCCAGCAGCCCGGGGACAGCTAGCACAGATACGCAGTATTTT. Translating it yields CASSPGTASTDTQYF.

The chain combines TRBV7-2 with TRBJ1-2; D perhaps matches TRBD1 (5 bases). Germline CDR1 reads SGHTA; CDR2 reads FQGNSA. V was clipped by 2 bases and J by 4 bases, with 11 bases between them. The CDR3 extends over 14 amino acids. The chain's CDR3 is CASSLSPQVYGYTF. The DNA for the CDR3 is TGTGCCAGCAGCTTAAGTCCACAGGTCTATGGCTACACCTTC. The whole variable domain, remainder taken from reference TRBV7-2 and TRBJ1-2, is GAGVSQSPSNKVTEKGKDVELRCDPISGHTALYWYRQSLGQGLEFLIYFQGNSAPDKSGLPSDRFSAERTGGSVSTLTIQRTQQEDSAVYLCASSLSPQVYGYTFGSGTRLTVV.

The chain employs TRBV28 and TRBJ1-5; no reliable D call. The CDR3 contains 13 residues. The germline gives CDR1 MDHEN, CDR2 SYDVKM. V lost 8 bases and J lost 2, with 10 bases in between. CDR3 loop: CASLWGGNQPQHF. CDR3 DNA: TGTGCCAGCTTATGGGGAGGCAATCAGCCCCAGCATTTT.

The chain employs TRBV7-2 and TRBJ2-5, with TRBD2 matching 7 bases. Germline CDR1 SGHTA, CDR2 FQGNSA. This CDR3 spans 15 amino acids. The ends lost 4 bases at V and 2 bases at J; junction bases unmatched: 7. The CDR3 region has the DNA TGTGCCAGCAGCTCGCAGGCTAGCGGACAAGAGACCCAGTACTTC. Amino acids: CASSSQASGQETQYF.

This clone appeared once. The chain combines TRBV29-1 with TRBJ2-5; tentatively, D is TRBD1 (5 bases). The CDR3 covers 12 residues. The germline V gene has CDR1 SQVTM and CDR2 ANQGSEA. The V end lost 7 bases, the J end lost 4 bases, and 13 bases lay between the germline ends. The CDR3 coding sequence is TGCAGCGGTGGACAAGTCGGAGAGACCCAGTACTTC. It codes for CSGGQVGETQYF.

This clone was counted a single time. This rearrangement joins TRBV11-2 to TRBJ2-7, with 7 bases matching TRBD2. This CDR3 is 17 amino acids long. CDR1 and CDR2 (germline): SGHAT, FQNNGV. Unmatched junction bases numbered 12, after V lost 4 bases and J lost 0 bases. The CDR3 protein is CASSSSDLGLVSYEQYF. As DNA, the CDR3 is TGTGCCAGCAGCTCTTCCGACCTAGGACTAGTCTCCTACGAGCAGTACTTC.

Comments on this clone: The sample carries other DNA sequences with the same CDR3. This chain links TRBV28 with TRBJ2-5; TRBD1 agrees at 7 bases. V dropped 6 bases and J dropped 1; count of bases not matched to a gene: 5. There are 14 residues in the CDR3. Germline CDR1 is MDHEN and CDR2 is SYDVKM. The CDR3 loop is CASSSGTVQETQYF. The CDR3 bases are TGTGCCAGCAGCTCTGGGACAGTCCAAGAGACCCAGTACTTC.

The chain joins TRBV6-1 to TRBJ2-5, with 9 positions matching TRBD1. This CDR3 has 13 residues. Germline V lookup: CDR1 MNHNS, CDR2 SASEGT. V lost 7 bases and J lost 4; bases outside the gene matches: 4. CDR3 sequence reads: CASTDRGAETQYF. DNA of the CDR3: TGTGCCAGCACCGACAGGGGGGCAGAGACCCAGTACTTC.

The chain employs TRBV6-5 and TRBJ1-2, with D possibly matching TRBD1 (6 bases). This CDR3 contains 12 residues. Trimming took off 4 bases at V and 9 bases at J, with 12 bases between the two ends. Per the germline V gene, CDR1 is MNHEY and CDR2 is SVGAGI. This CDR3 reads CASSLSRDSYTF. The DNA of the CDR3 is TGTGCCAGCAGTTTGTCCCGGGACAGCTACACCTTC.

This sequence joins TRBV7-9 and TRBJ2-5; a possible D gene is TRBD1 (6 bases). Trimming stripped 4 bases from V and 3 bases from J, with 15 bases between. This CDR3 region has 15 residues. Per germline, CDR1 SEHNR and CDR2 FQNEAQ (reference sequence). The CDR3 reads CASSYGTLSKETQYF. The CDR3 DNA follows: TGTGCCAGCAGCTATGGGACACTTTCAAAAGAGACCCAGTACTTC. Filled out from reference TRBV7-9 and TRBJ2-5, the complete variable domain reads DTGVSQNPRHKITKRGQNVTFRCDPISEHNRLYWYRQTLGQGPEFLTYFQNEAQLEKSRLLSDRFSAERPKGSFSTLEIQRTEQGDSAMYLCASSYGTLSKETQYFGPGTRLLVL.

The chain joins TRBV5-1 to TRBJ1-4, with TRBD1 as a possible D gene (6 bases). Trimming left V 2 bases short and J 3 bases short, with 17 bases between. Germline loops: CDR1 SGHRS, CDR2 YFSETQ. This CDR3 spans 17 amino acids. This chain's CDR3 is CASSLQQGPWANEKLFF. CDR3 DNA sequence: TGCGCCAGCAGCTTACAACAGGGTCCCTGGGCTAATGAAAAACTGTTTTTT.

This clone is a singleton in its sample. The V and J genes are TRBV30 and TRBJ1-4; D is uncertain. The CDR3 has 14 amino acids. Trimming shortened V by 5 bases and J by 8 bases, and 18 bases separated the two germline ends. Germline CDR1 is GTSNPN and CDR2 is SVGIG (reference sequence). CDR3 amino acids: CAWGRLGGGEKLFF. Written as DNA, the CDR3 is TGTGCCTGGGGTCGTCTTGGAGGTGGCGAAAAACTGTTTTTT. Together with reference TRBV30 and TRBJ1-4, the CDR3 gives the full variable domain: SQTIHQWPATLVQPVGSPLSLECTVEGTSNPNLYWYRQAAGRGLQLLFYSVGIGQISSEVPQNLSASRPQDRQFILSSKKLLLSDSGFYLCAWGRLGGGEKLFFGSGTQLSVL.